This TCR beta chain is from a study of blood T cells in healthy people across ages. This clonotype was counted between two and nine times. The ends lost 2 bases at V and 5 bases at J; junction bases unmatched: 4. The V gene's germline CDR1 is SEHNR and CDR2 FQNEAQ (reference sequence). The CDR3 covers 14 residues. A J-beta primer mix and a sample-barcoded 5' primer were used in a second PCR of about 7 to 11 cycles. One entry per CDR3 protein results from TCRdb running MiXCR on the 5' RACE reads. The sample has under 750,000 distinct CDR3 sequences, 40% to 50% seen once; the top ten hold about 26%. The TCR was taken from an elderly man in good health. The chain joins TRBV7-9 to TRBJ2-5, with 8 bases fitting TRBD1. Sequenced sample: blood. The CDR3 DNA reads as TGTGCCAGCAGCTTACAGGGGGCGCATGAGACCCAGTACTTC. It translates to CASSLQGAHETQYF.